The clone carrying this T cell receptor beta chain was seen a handful of times. These data belong to a study of sequential checkpoint blockade in melanoma. Whole-study context: Arm A got nivolumab then ipilimumab; arm B the reverse, 1:1.

The treatment was: randomized to nivolumab then ipilimumab (arm A) or the reverse (arm B). DNA-damaging chemotherapy had not been given to any patient beforehand. The V and J ends lost 5 bases and 1 base respectively, with 14 bases between them. CDR3 length: 15 amino acids. Germline CDR1 MNHGY, CDR2 SAAAGT. Profiled with immunoSEQ multiplex PCR; TCRdb holds only in-frame clones, not every one. In the table there are about 6,100 clones, 19% of which are singletons. The chain employs TRBV6-8 and TRBJ2-5; weak D call: TRBD1 (6 bases). The sequence was obtained from a human donor with melanoma. The sequencing here drew on tumor tissue (inferred from file names), taken from a patient given nivolumab and ipilimumab in sequence. The CDR3 sequence is CASSEDSASQETQYF. In DNA, the CDR3 is TGTGCCAGCAGTGAGGACAGCGCGTCCCAAGAGACCCAGTACTTC.